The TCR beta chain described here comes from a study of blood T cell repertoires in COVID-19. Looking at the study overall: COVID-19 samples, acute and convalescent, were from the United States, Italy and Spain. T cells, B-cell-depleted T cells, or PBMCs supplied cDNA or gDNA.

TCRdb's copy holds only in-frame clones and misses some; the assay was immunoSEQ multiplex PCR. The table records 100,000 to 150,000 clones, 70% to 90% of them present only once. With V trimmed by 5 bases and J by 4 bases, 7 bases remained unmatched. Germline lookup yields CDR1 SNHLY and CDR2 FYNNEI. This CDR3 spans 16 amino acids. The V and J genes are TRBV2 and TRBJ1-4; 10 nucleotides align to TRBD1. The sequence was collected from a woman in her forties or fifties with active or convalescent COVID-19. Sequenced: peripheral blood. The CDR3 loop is CASSMDRGSSNEKLFF. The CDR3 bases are TGTGCCAGCAGTATGGACAGGGGGTCAAGTAATGAAAAACTGTTTTTT.